The source of this T cell receptor (beta chain) is a study of blood T cell repertoires in COVID-19. In the study overall: PBMCs, B-cell-depleted T cells, or T cells provided the cDNA or gDNA that made up the material.

V was pared by 4 bases and J by 5 bases, with 21 bases between. Germline V gene data show CDR1 as SEHNR and CDR2 as FQNEAQ (reference sequence). The CDR3 is 17 amino acids. This table comes from immunoSEQ multiplex PCR, and its TCRdb copy is limited to in-frame clones, with some not included. Of 45,000 to 60,000 clones listed, 89% are singletons. Sequencing was performed on peripheral blood. This chain joins TRBV7-9 and TRBJ2-1; D may be TRBD2 (6 bases). The source of this sequence is a human donor in a cohort sampled during active COVID-19. CDR3 region: CASSSPSVGGSHNEQFF. CDR3 bases: TGTGCCAGCAGCTCCCCCTCGGTGGGGGGTAGTCACAATGAGCAGTTCTTC.